The sample holds many counts of the clone carrying this TCR beta chain. Its antigen is as yet unknown. Germline V lookup: CDR1 SEHNR, CDR2 FQNEAQ (reference sequence). V was pared by 5 bases and J by 4 bases, with 20 bases between. The CDR3 extends over 17 amino acids. Patients were excluded if they had other autoimmune diseases or uncontrolled infections, and likewise if pregnancy or lactation applied. The TCR beta CDR3 regions underwent amplification from RNA transcripts. HTBI primers primed a first-round RT-PCR, and a second-round multiplex PCR followed. TCRdb re-called the multiplex PCR reads with MiXCR, one entry per CDR3 protein. Of 900,000 to 1,200,000 distinct CDR3 sequences in the sample, about 40% were seen once. This sample was taken from a study of Graves' ophthalmopathy and Graves' hyperthyroidism. Findings and limits, study-wide: Most thyroid clonotypes expanded beyond 0.001 frequency were also found in blood. Both an approximately 71% sensitivity and an approximately 72% specificity characterized the model's predictions of ophthalmopathy progression. Sensitivity reached roughly 88% and specificity about 76% for a 13-signature model separating ophthalmopathy from stable hyperthyroidism.

The TCR originated in an adult man with Graves' hyperthyroidism. The sample consisted of peripheral blood or thyroid tissue (not recorded which). V is TRBV7-9 and J is TRBJ1-4; D is possibly TRBD1 (6 bases). CDR3 DNA sequence: TGTGCCAGCAGCCCTCCTTGGGGGGCGCATGGTAATGAAAAACTGTTTTTT. Its translation is CASSPPWGAHGNEKLFF. Full variable domain (remainder filled in from reference TRBV7-9 and TRBJ1-4): DTGVSQNPRHKITKRGQNVTFRCDPISEHNRLYWYRQTLGQGPEFLTYFQNEAQLEKSRLLSDRFSAERPKGSFSTLEIQRTEQGDSAMYLCASSPPWGAHGNEKLFFGSGTQLSVL.